This T cell receptor (beta chain) stems from a study of immune cell composition in non-small cell lung cancer. Points from the study as a whole: It was not proven that tumour-reactive clones equal dominant tumour-associated clones. Tumour TCR-beta clonality showed no significant link to smoking pack-years. Clones >0.5% enriched in tumour were rarer in adenocarcinoma (roughly 35%) than squamous (approximately 80%). In adenocarcinoma, maximal tumour-associated clone frequency tracked TIL tumour reactivity.

The CDR3 is made up of 14 amino acids. Germline CDR1 and CDR2: SGHNT and YYREEE (reference sequence). The table came from immunoSEQ multiplex PCR; TCRdb's copy has only in-frame clones and leaves some out. The sample lists under 3,000 clones; more than 65% were seen once. This clone is large within its sample. Antigen: not known. A read error may account for a junction end that differs from germline. The normal lung sample lay at least 3 cm, and maximally far, from the tumour. The sequence came from a human donor with non-small cell lung cancer. This sequence joins TRBV5-4 and TRBJ1-4; 12 nucleotides agree with TRBD1. The sequenced sample consisted of non-adjacent lung tissue. For the CDR3, the DNA is TGTGCCAGCAGCTCCGGGACAGGGGGCGACTCAACCGGTTTT. It translates to CASSSGTGGDSTGF.